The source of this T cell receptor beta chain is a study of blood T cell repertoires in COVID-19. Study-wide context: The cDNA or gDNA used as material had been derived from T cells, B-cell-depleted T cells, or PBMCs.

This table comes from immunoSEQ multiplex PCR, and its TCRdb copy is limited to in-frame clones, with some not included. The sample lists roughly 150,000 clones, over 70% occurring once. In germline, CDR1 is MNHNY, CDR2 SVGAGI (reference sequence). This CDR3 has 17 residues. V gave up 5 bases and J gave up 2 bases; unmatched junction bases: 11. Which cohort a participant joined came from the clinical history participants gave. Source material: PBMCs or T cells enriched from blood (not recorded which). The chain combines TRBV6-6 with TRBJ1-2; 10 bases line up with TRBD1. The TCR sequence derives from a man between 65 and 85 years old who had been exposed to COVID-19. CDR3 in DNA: TGTGCCAGCAGTCCTACCGACAGGGGGCGCTCCAACTATGGCTACACCTTC. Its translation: CASSPTDRGRSNYGYTF.